What follows describes a single T cell receptor (beta chain). The V gene lost 0 bases and the J gene lost 5 bases, with 15 bases spanning the gap. CDR3 size: 15 residues. Germline CDR1 reads SGHNT; CDR2 reads YYREEE (reference sequence). These data are taken from a study of cytomegalovirus exposure and HLA in healthy donors. This PCR relied on a set of 60 Vbeta primers and 13 Jbeta primers. Some clones are missing from TCRdb's copy, which holds only in-frame ones; the method was immunoSEQ multiplex PCR. Among approximately 120,000 clones listed, 73% were seen once. V is TRBV5-4 and J is TRBJ2-7; possible D gene TRBD2, 6 bases. The TCR sequence derives from a man aged 40-55 years in good health and CMV-seronegative. The sequenced material came from PBMCs. The CDR3, as DNA: TGTGCCAGCAGCTTGGGGTGGCAGGGCGGGGACGAGCAGTACTTC. Amino acid sequence: CASSLGWQGGDEQYF.